Sequencing of this T cell receptor (delta chain) was carried out in a study of gamma-delta T cells after stem cell transplantation. Germline CDR1 and CDR2: GEAIGNYY and EKD. This CDR3 comprises 18 residues. TCRdb reprocessed the RT-PCR reads using CATT. The repertoire holds a few thousand delta-chain clones, with approximately 1.8% as singletons. Concerning this clone: The TCRdb protein comes from a much larger clone and disagrees with this DNA's translation at residue 3, likely due to a read error; the protein given here is derived from the DNA.

What was sequenced was gamma-delta T cells. The origin of this receptor is a human donor. It is not recorded whose cells these are; they may come from a transplant donor. The genes are TRDV2 and TRDJ1; TRDD3 agrees at 11 bases. In DNA, the CDR3 is TGTGCCTATGACACCGTAAGTGGGGGATACGCTCGTTCCGATAAACTCATCTTT. Encoded protein: CAYDTVSGGYARSDKLIF.